This TCR beta chain was found in a study of T cell changes during pregnancy in multiple sclerosis. The germline V gene has CDR1 SGHRS and CDR2 YFSETQ. V lost 1 base and J 6 bases, leaving 19 bases between the germline ends. The CDR3 consists of 16 residues. Generated by immunoSEQ multiplex PCR, the TCRdb table keeps only in-frame clones and is missing some. This table holds 40,000 to 65,000 clones, approximately 92% found once. The material sequenced was CD4+ T cells from peripheral blood mononuclear cells, taken in the third trimester of pregnancy. The chain has TRBV5-1 and TRBJ1-2; no definite D call. The TCR comes from a female donor with multiple sclerosis, enrolled in a pregnancy study. The chain's CDR3 is CASSLNTVIRRDGYTF. The CDR3 coding sequence is TGCGCCAGCAGCTTGAATACCGTGATCCGGAGGGATGGCTACACCTTC. Complete variable domain (other parts from reference TRBV5-1 and TRBJ1-2): KAGVTQTPRYLIKTRGQQVTLSCSPISGHRSVSWYQQTPGQGLQFLFEYFSETQRNKGNFPGRFSGRQFSNSRSEMNVSTLELGDSALYLCASSLNTVIRRDGYTFGSGTRLTVV.